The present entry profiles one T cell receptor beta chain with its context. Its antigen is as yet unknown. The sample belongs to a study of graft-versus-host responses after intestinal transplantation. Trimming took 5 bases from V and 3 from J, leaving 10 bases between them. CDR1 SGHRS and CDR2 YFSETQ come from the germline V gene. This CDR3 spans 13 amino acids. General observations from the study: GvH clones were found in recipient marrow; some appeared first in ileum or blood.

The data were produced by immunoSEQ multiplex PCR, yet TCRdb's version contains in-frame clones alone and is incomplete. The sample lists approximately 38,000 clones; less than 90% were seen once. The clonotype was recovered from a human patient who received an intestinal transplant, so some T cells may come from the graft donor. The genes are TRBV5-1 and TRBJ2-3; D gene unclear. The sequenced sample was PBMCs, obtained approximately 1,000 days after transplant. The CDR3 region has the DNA TGCGCCAGCAGGCCTTCCCCGACAGATACGCAGTATTTT. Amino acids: CASRPSPTDTQYF.